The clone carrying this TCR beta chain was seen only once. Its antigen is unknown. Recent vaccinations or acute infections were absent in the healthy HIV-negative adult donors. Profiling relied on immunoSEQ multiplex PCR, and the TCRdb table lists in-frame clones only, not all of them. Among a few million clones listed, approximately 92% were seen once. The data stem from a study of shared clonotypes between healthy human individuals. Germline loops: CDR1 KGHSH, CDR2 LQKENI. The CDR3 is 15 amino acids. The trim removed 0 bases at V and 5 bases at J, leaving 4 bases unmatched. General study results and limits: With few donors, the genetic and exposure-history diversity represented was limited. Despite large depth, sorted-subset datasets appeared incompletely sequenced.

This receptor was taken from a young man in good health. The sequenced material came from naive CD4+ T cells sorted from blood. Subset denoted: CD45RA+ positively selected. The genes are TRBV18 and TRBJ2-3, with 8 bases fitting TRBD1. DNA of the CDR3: TGTGCCAGCTCACCACCGGACAGGGTAGGAGATACGCAGTATTTT. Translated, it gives CASSPPDRVGDTQYF.